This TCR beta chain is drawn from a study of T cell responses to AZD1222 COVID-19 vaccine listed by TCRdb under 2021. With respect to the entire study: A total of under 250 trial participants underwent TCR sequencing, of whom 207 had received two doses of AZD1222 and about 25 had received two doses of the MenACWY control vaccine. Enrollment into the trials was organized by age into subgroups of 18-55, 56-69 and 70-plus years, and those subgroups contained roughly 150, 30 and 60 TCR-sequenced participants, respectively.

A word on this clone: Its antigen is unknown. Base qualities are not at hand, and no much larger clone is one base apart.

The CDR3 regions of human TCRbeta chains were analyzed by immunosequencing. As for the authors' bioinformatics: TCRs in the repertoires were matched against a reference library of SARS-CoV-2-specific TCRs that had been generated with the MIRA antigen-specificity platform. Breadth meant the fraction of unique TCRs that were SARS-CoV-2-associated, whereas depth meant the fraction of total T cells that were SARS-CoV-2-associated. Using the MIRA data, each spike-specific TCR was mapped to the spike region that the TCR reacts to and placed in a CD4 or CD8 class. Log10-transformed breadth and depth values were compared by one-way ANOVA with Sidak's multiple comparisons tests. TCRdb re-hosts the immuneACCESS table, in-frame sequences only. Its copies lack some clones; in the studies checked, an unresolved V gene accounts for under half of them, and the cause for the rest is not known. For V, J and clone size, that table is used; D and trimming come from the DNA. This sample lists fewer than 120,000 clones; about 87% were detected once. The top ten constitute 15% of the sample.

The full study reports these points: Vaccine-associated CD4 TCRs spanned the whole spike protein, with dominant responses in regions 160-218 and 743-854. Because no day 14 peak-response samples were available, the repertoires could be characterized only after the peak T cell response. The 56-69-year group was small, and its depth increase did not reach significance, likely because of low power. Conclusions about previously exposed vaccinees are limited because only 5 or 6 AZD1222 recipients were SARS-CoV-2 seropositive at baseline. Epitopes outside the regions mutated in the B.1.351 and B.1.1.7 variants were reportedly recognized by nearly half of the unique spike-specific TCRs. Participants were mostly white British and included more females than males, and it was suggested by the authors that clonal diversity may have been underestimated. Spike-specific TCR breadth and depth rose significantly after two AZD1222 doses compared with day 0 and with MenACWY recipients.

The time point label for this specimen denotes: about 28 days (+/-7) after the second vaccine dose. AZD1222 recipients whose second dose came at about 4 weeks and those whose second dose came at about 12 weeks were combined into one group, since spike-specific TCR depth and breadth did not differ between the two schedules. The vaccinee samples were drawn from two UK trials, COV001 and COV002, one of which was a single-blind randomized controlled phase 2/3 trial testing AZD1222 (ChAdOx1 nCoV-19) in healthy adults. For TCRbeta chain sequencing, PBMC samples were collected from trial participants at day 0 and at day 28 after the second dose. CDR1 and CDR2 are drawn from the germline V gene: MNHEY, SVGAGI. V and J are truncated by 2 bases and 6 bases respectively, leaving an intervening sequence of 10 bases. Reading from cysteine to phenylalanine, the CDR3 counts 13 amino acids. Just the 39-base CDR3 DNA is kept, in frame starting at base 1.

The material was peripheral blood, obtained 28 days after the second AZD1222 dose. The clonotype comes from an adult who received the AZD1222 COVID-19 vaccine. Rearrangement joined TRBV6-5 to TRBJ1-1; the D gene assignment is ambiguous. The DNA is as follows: TGTGCCAGCAGTTACGAGGGTTTGGCTGAAGCTTTCTTT. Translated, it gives CASSYEGLAEAFF.